A single sample is the source of the 25 T cell receptor beta chains below, sequenced in a study of T cells in women clearing cervical HPV infection. Sequencing used immunoSEQ multiplex PCR; TCRdb keeps in-frame clones, though not all of them. This listing includes tens of thousands of clones. Sequenced: blood buffy coat. Receptor source: a woman aged 18 to 69 with a cervical HPV16 infection that either progressed to CIN3+ or cleared (not recorded which).

On this clone: The read falls 3 residues short of the CDR3 end, and the missing part is taken from the germline J gene. The chain is built from TRBV18 and TRBJ1-2; tentatively, D is TRBD1 (6 bases). CDR3 length equals 13 residues. Germline CDR1 reads KGHSH; CDR2 reads LQKENI. CDR3 region: CASTTGSSYDYTF. CDR3 DNA, as far as it was read: TGTGCCAGCACAACAGGGAGCTCCTACGAC.

A word on this clone: The sequenced fragment ends 3 residues before the CDR3 boundary, so the rest is inferred from the germline J gene. The chain combines TRBV7-3 with TRBJ1-2, with a weak D call TRBD1 (5 bases). Germline V gives CDR1 SGHTA, CDR2 FQGTGA. CDR3 length: 20 amino acids. The CDR3 loop is CASSLMRRGLLAGGKDDYTF. CDR3 bases read: TGTGCCAGCAGCTTAATGAGGCGGGGCCTTCTAGCGGGAGGTAAGGATGAC.

To note about this clone: Read coverage stops 3 residues before the CDR3 terminus; the germline J gene supplies the remainder. The chain is built from TRBV7-7 and TRBJ2-5; D is ambiguous. V was cut by 4 bases and J by 3 bases, with 3 bases left in between. This CDR3 spans 11 amino acids. Germline V gives CDR1 SSHAT, CDR2 FNYEAQ (reference sequence). CDR3 bases read: TGTGCCAGCAGCTCCGAAGAGACC. Protein: CASSSEET. The CDR3, in full, reads CASSSEETQYF.

As to this clone: The CDR3 end lies 3 residues beyond the end of the read and is filled in from the germline J gene. This sequence joins TRBV7-9 and TRBJ2-1, with D perhaps TRBD2 (6 bases). CDR1 is SEHNR and CDR2 is FQNEAQ in the germline V gene (reference sequence). V was pared by 5 bases and J by 4 bases, with 9 bases between. The CDR3 covers 13 residues. The chain's CDR3 is CASSPGTYNEQFF. The DNA read from the CDR3 is TGTGCCAGCAGCCCCGGGACTTACAATGAG.

In the case of this clone: The read terminates 3 residues ahead of where the CDR3 ends, so the germline J gene completes it. The chain uses TRBV5-4 and TRBJ1-6, with 7 bases fitting TRBD1. With V trimmed by 4 bases and J by 7 bases, 5 bases remained unmatched. The CDR3 runs to 14 residues. Germline V lookup: CDR1 SGHNT, CDR2 YYREEE (reference sequence). The covered CDR3 bases are TGTGCCAGCAGCCGCGACAGGGTCAATTCACCC. It specifies CASSRDRVNSP. The CDR3 as a whole reads CASSRDRVNSPLHF.

Concerning this clone: The read terminates 3 residues before the CDR3 end, so the remaining end is supplied by the germline J gene. This chain connects TRBV11-2 to TRBJ1-4; 7 bases align to TRBD1. The germline V gene has CDR1 SGHAT and CDR2 FQNNGV. The CDR3 runs to 12 residues. Trimming took 3 bases from V and 8 from J; bases not matched to a gene: 0. CDR3 DNA (partial): TGTGCCAGCAGCTTGGACAGGGAAAAA. It is translated as CASSLDREK. The CDR3 in its entirety is CASSLDREKLFF.

Comments on this clone: The CDR3 end falls 3 residues outside the read, so it is completed with the germline J gene. This chain connects TRBV7-6 to TRBJ1-2; tentative D call: TRBD1 (5 bases). From germline, CDR1 is SGHVS and CDR2 FNYEAQ. This CDR3 contains 14 residues. The chain's CDR3 is CASTLLAGEGDYTF. The CDR3 DNA, read in part, is TGTGCCAGCACCCTACTAGCGGGGGAGGGAGAC.

CDR3 bases read: TGCAGCGTCCGGGACTCGAACACCGGGGAG. This translates into CSVRDSNTGE. The full CDR3 sequence reads CSVRDSNTGELFF. The chain employs TRBV29-1 and TRBJ2-2, with D possibly matching TRBD2 (6 bases). From the germline J gene comes the end of the CDR3, since the read stops 3 residues before it. The CDR3 has 13 amino acids. The V end lost 6 bases, the J end lost 0 bases, and 8 bases lay between the germline ends. Germline CDR1 SQVTM, CDR2 ANQGSEA.

Concerning this clone itself: The read falls 3 residues short of the CDR3 end, and the missing part is taken from the germline J gene. This rearrangement joins TRBV7-9 to TRBJ1-4, with a possible D match to TRBD1 (5 bases). Germline V gene sequence: CDR1 SEHNR, CDR2 FQNEAQ (reference sequence). The CDR3 spans 13 residues. The sequenced part of the CDR3 DNA is TGTGCCAGCAGCTCGGGTGGGGCCAACGTA. It yields the protein CASSSGGANV. The full CDR3 protein reads CASSSGGANVLFF.

Turning to this clone: The CDR3 end lies 3 residues beyond the end of the read and is filled in from the germline J gene. The gene calls are TRBV5-3 and TRBJ2-2, with D unresolved. TRBV5-3 is annotated as an ORF whose role is uncertain. V was clipped by 2 bases and J by 0 bases, with 20 bases between them. The CDR3 sequence is 19 residues long. The CDR3 sequence is CARSLGSEATNANTGELFF. The covered CDR3 bases are TGTGCCAGAAGCTTAGGGTCCGAAGCAACAAACGCGAACACCGGGGAG.

As to this clone: The CDR3 is cut off 3 residues early in the read; its end comes from the germline J gene. This chain links TRBV19 with TRBJ1-2; perhaps TRBD1 as D (5 bases). The CDR3 is made up of 14 amino acids. The germline V gene encodes CDR1 LNHDA and CDR2 SQIVND (reference sequence). The CDR3: CASSMGGGSVGYTF. CDR3 bases read: TGTGCCAGTAGTATGGGGGGGGGATCCGTGGGC.

In the case of this clone: With the read ending 3 residues before the CDR3 end, the germline J gene is used to fill in that end. The genes are TRBV7-6 and TRBJ1-6, with a possible D match to TRBD1 (5 bases). The CDR3 has 13 residues. Germline loops: CDR1 SGHVS, CDR2 FNYEAQ. V lost 5 bases to trimming and J lost 9 bases, with 11 bases between them. The CDR3 bases that were read are TGTGCCAGCAGCACAGGAGGGTTTTCACCC. Protein: CASSTGGFSP. The entire CDR3 reads CASSTGGFSPLHF.

Comments on this clone: The read gets to within 3 residues of the CDR3 end, and the germline J gene fills in the rest. V usage is TRBV7-9 and J usage is TRBJ2-7; TRBD1 matches at 7 bases. With 5 bases clipped from V and 4 bases from J, the junction kept 8 bases outside the gene matches. This CDR3 comprises 14 residues. Germline values: CDR1 SEHNR, CDR2 FQNEAQ (reference sequence). CDR3 in amino acids: CASSRDSLIYEQYF. The sequenced CDR3 bases are TGTGCCAGCAGCCGGGACAGCCTCATATACGAG.

Details on this clone: The sequenced fragment ends 3 residues before the CDR3 boundary, so the rest is inferred from the germline J gene. The gene calls are TRBV2 and TRBJ2-7, with 7 bases matching TRBD1. There are 16 residues in the CDR3. The V gene end was trimmed by 6 bases and the J gene end by 1 base; junction bases not matched to a gene: 12. Per the germline V gene, CDR1 is SNHLY and CDR2 is FYNNEI. CDR3 DNA (partial): TGTGCCAGCAGCCCCAGACAGGGTCATACATCCTACGAG. Encoded protein: CASSPRQGHTSYE. The whole CDR3 sequence is CASSPRQGHTSYEQYF.

The DNA read from the CDR3 is TGTGCCAGTAGTATATTGCAGCGGGAGGGCCGGGAGACC. This gives the protein CASSILQREGRET. The complete CDR3 reads CASSILQREGRETQYF. The chain joins TRBV19 to TRBJ2-5, with 10 bases aligning to TRBD2. The DNA ends 3 residues before the CDR3 does, and the rest of the CDR3 is filled in from the germline J gene. V lost 2 bases to trimming and J lost 5 bases; unmatched junction nucleotides: 8. Germline values: CDR1 LNHDA, CDR2 SQIVND (reference sequence). The CDR3 totals 16 residues. Complete variable domain (other parts from reference TRBV19 and TRBJ2-5): DGGITQSPKYLFRKEGQNVTLSCEQNLNHDAMYWYRQDPGQGLRLIYYSQIVNDFQKGDIAEGYSVSREKKESFPLTVTSAQKNPTAFYLCASSILQREGRETQYFGPGTRLLVL.

The CDR3 region is CASSTQGAPSGYTF. Partial CDR3 DNA: TGTGCCAGCAGCACACAGGGGGCGCCTTCTGGC. The chain uses TRBV5-6 and TRBJ1-2, with 9 bases lining up with TRBD1. The read stops 3 residues short of the end of the CDR3; the missing end is completed from the germline J gene. The germline gives CDR1 SGHDT, CDR2 YYEEEE. The CDR3 totals 14 residues. Trimming removed 4 bases from V and 7 bases from J; junction bases left unmatched: 8.

A word on this clone: From the germline J gene comes the end of the CDR3, since the read stops 3 residues before it. V and J are TRBV7-9 and TRBJ1-5; possible D gene TRBD1, 6 bases. CDR1 and CDR2 (germline): SEHNR, FQNEAQ (reference sequence). This CDR3 has 14 residues. V lost 2 bases to trimming and J lost 4 bases, with 9 bases between them. CDR3: CASSLTGTNQPQHF. CDR3 DNA, as far as it was read: TGTGCCAGCAGCTTAACAGGGACGAATCAGCCC. The whole variable domain, remainder taken from reference TRBV7-9 and TRBJ1-5, is DTGVSQNPRHKITKRGQNVTFRCDPISEHNRLYWYRQTLGQGPEFLTYFQNEAQLEKSRLLSDRFSAERPKGSFSTLEIQRTEQGDSAMYLCASSLTGTNQPQHFGDGTRLSIL.

Regarding this clone: The CDR3 end lies 3 residues beyond the end of the read and is filled in from the germline J gene. At the DNA level, this CDR3 is encoded by other sequences in the same sample as well. The rearrangement uses TRBV6-1 and TRBJ1-3, with a possible D match to TRBD1 (6 bases). Germline values: CDR1 MNHNS, CDR2 SASEGT. Trimming left V 2 bases short and J 2 bases short, with 22 bases between. The CDR3 contains 19 residues. The sequenced part of the CDR3 DNA is TGTGCCAGCAGTGAAAAACCGACTCAGACAGGCCCCCCTGGAAACACC. This encodes CASSEKPTQTGPPGNT. The entire CDR3 protein reads CASSEKPTQTGPPGNTIYF.

Points on this clone: The sequence runs out 3 residues before the end of the CDR3; the remainder is reconstructed from the germline J gene. The chain couples TRBV6-1 to TRBJ2-2; D possibly matches TRBD1 or TRBD2 (5 bases each). The CDR3 has 14 residues. Germline V gives CDR1 MNHNS, CDR2 SASEGT. Trimming left V 3 bases short and J 3 bases short, with 8 bases between. The CDR3 is CASSERGYTGELFF. CDR3 DNA (partial): TGTGCCAGCAGTGAGAGGGGATACACCGGGGAG.

In the case of this clone: The read falls 3 residues short of the CDR3 end, and the missing part is taken from the germline J gene. The gene calls are TRBV6-1 and TRBJ2-7; 9 bases align to TRBD1. Trimming removed 4 bases from V and 2 bases from J; junction bases left unmatched: 9. The CDR3 is 16 residues long. The germline gives CDR1 MNHNS, CDR2 SASEGT. The CDR3 reads CASSVTAGTGPYEQYF. The sequenced CDR3 bases are TGTGCCAGCAGTGTTACAGCCGGGACAGGGCCCTACGAG.

Notes on this clone: The read terminates 3 residues before the CDR3 end, so the remaining end is supplied by the germline J gene. The V gene is TRBV2, the J gene TRBJ1-2, with D possibly TRBD1 on 6 matching bases. The CDR3 extends over 14 amino acids. Germline CDR1 reads SNHLY; CDR2 reads FYNNEI. Trimming left V 6 bases short and J 4 bases short, with 15 bases between. CDR3 amino acids: CASRYGGTGYGYTF. CDR3 DNA, as far as it was read: TGTGCCAGCAGATATGGGGGCACCGGCTATGGC. The whole variable domain, filled in from reference TRBV2 and TRBJ1-2, reads EPEVTQTPSHQVTQMGQEVILRCVPISNHLYFYWYRQILGQKVEFLVSFYNNEISEKSEIFDDQFSVERPDGSNFTLKIRSTKLEDSAMYFCASRYGGTGYGYTFGSGTRLTVV.

As to this clone: The CDR3 is cut off 3 residues early in the read; its end comes from the germline J gene. The chain links TRBV20-1 to TRBJ2-7, with TRBD2 matching 9 bases. J gave up 2 bases and V 2 bases, and 4 bases lay outside the gene matches. This CDR3 has 14 amino acids. CDR1 and CDR2 from the germline V gene are DFQATT and SNEGSKA (reference sequence). CDR3 DNA (partial): TGCAGTGCTAGATTGGCGGGAGGGACCTACGAG. This translates into CSARLAGGTYE. The full-length CDR3 reads as CSARLAGGTYEQYF.

Note on this clone: The read stops 3 residues short of the end of the CDR3; the missing end is completed from the germline J gene. The genes are TRBV11-3 and TRBJ2-7; a weak D match, TRBD2 (6 bases). Trimming pared 2 bases from V and 6 bases from J, leaving 14 bases between. The CDR3 loop spans 14 amino acids. The germline gives CDR1 SGHNT, CDR2 YENEEA. Incomplete CDR3 DNA: TGTGCCAGCAGCTTATCGGGGGAGGTCGCCGAG. Residues: CASSLSGEVAE. The complete CDR3 sequence is CASSLSGEVAEQYF.

The CDR3 bases that were read are TGTGCCAGCAGTGAACTAGCGGGAGCCACCGGGGAG. This gives the protein CASSELAGATGE. The CDR3, in full, reads CASSELAGATGELFF. V is TRBV2 and J is TRBJ2-2; 10 bases align to TRBD2. The read terminates 3 residues ahead of where the CDR3 ends, so the germline J gene completes it. Germline V lookup: CDR1 SNHLY, CDR2 FYNNEI. The CDR3 sequence is 15 residues long. The junction had 1 base not matched to a gene; V was cut back by 2 bases and J by 4 bases.

Notes on this clone: The read ends 3 residues early relative to the CDR3; the germline J gene fills the gap. V gene TRBV11-3 combines with J gene TRBJ2-3; 8 bases map to TRBD1. Looked up from germline, CDR1 is SGHNT and CDR2 is YENEEA. The CDR3 extends over 14 amino acids. The CDR3 region is CASRSRTGQETQYF. The sequenced part of the CDR3 DNA is TGTGCCAGCAGATCAAGGACAGGGCAAGAGACG.